This TCR beta chain was captured in a study of human T cells and chemical hapten exposure. This clonotype was detected many times. The time point here: pre-sensitization, week 0. Treatment described: therapeutic diphenylcyclopropenone sensitization with weekly scalp DPC. This CDR3 contains 15 residues. Trimming left V 3 bases short and J 2 bases short, with 11 bases between. Germline V gene data show CDR1 as LGHNA and CDR2 as YSLEER. TCRdb re-called the RACE reads with MiXCR, one entry per CDR3 protein. The sample comprises 380,000 or so distinct CDR3 sequences, 4.5% to 5.5% of which are singletons, and approximately 8.2% rests with the top ten.

The chain combines TRBV4-3 with TRBJ1-3; D is unclear. This receptor was obtained from a woman aged 18-29 years with alopecia areata. Some clones in this sample may be carry-over from other donors' samples. The sequences come from whole blood, collected in connection with sensitization to the hapten diphenylcyclopropenone (DPC). The CDR3 reads CASSHLADTGNTIYF. The CDR3 DNA reads TGCGCCAGCAGCCACCTGGCGGATACTGGAAACACCATATATTTT.